The 3 T cell receptor beta chains below come from one sample, sequenced in a study of cytomegalovirus exposure and HLA in healthy donors. Both 60 Vbeta primers and 13 Jbeta primers went into the PCR. Libraries were prepared by immunoSEQ multiplex PCR; TCRdb keeps only in-frame clonotypes and omits some of them. The table has 58,000 or so clones, over 60% seen once. Sequenced material: PBMCs. Source of these receptors: a man in his forties or fifties in good health and CMV-seropositive.

The CDR3 DNA is TGTGCCAGCAGTAGACCTAGGACAGGGAGTTATGGCTACACCTTC. It specifies CASSRPRTGSYGYTF. The chain recombines TRBV28 with TRBJ1-2, with TRBD1 matching 8 bases. Germline V CDR1 and CDR2: MDHEN, SYDVKM. V lost 5 bases and J lost 5; bases outside the gene matches: 10. CDR3 length: 15 amino acids.

This clone was seen a handful of times. This chain joins TRBV5-1 and TRBJ2-1; 11 nucleotides match TRBD1. Germline values: CDR1 SGHRS, CDR2 YFSETQ. CDR3 length: 15 residues. V dropped 3 bases and J dropped 9; count of bases not matched to a gene: 8. The CDR3 bases are TGCGCCAGCAGCTACGGACAGGGGGCCTTTGGTGAGCAGTTCTTC. Amino acids: CASSYGQGAFGEQFF.

J is TRBJ2-5 and V is TRBV5-6; D perhaps matches TRBD2 (6 bases). Germline CDR1 and CDR2: SGHDT and YYEEEE. This CDR3 spans 15 amino acids. V was shortened by 1 base and J by 2 bases, with 12 bases between the two germline ends. In nucleotides, the CDR3 is TGTGCCAGCAGCTTGTGGGCTAGCGCACAAGAGACCCAGTACTTC. Protein: CASSLWASAQETQYF.